A single T cell receptor beta chain is shown here with its context. Its antigen is not known. If patients had autoimmune disease history or systemic immunosuppression, they were excluded. This table comes from immunoSEQ multiplex PCR, and its TCRdb copy is limited to in-frame clones, with some not included. Of about 68,000 clones listed, roughly 80% are singletons. This entry is derived from a study of OX40 agonist ivuxolimab in advanced cancers. The wider study: The patients received agonistic anti-OX40 (CD134) antibody ivuxolimab. Prior anti-PD-1, anti-PD-L1 or anti-CTLA-4 therapy was allowed; less than 45% had some.

Findings of the study overall: At 0.1-3.0 mg/kg, partial responders had clonal expansion among the lowest observed.

The trim removed 3 bases at V and 0 bases at J, leaving 7 bases unmatched. The CDR3 length is 16 residues. Germline loops: CDR1 SGHNT, CDR2 YYREEE (reference sequence). The receptor comes from an adult with an advanced solid tumor such as melanoma, head and neck, liver or kidney cancer. The input for sequencing was CD4+ or CD8+ T cells sorted from blood, taken in a trial of the OX40 agonist ivuxolimab. This chain connects TRBV5-4 to TRBJ2-3; 7 bases fit TRBD2. The CDR3 spells CASSSRAGLSTDTQYF. The DNA of the CDR3 is TGTGCCAGCAGCTCGCGAGCGGGGCTGAGCACAGATACGCAGTATTTT.